This T cell receptor (beta chain) was sequenced for a study of T cells in Graves' hyperthyroidism and ophthalmopathy. Study results and limitations: Most thyroid clonotypes expanded above 0.001 appeared in blood too.

Each diagnosis was grounded in clinical symptoms, serum thyroxine and TRAb, thyroid ultrasound, and orbital computed tomography. TCR beta CDR3 sequences were amplified from RNA transcripts. HTBI primers were used for first-round RT-PCR of the TCR CDR3. TCRdb reanalysed the multiplex PCR reads using MiXCR and keeps one entry per CDR3 protein. This sample has hundreds of thousands of distinct CDR3 sequences, with around 25% found just once. This clonotype was found a few times. No antigen is known for it. This receptor was taken from a man over 45 with Graves' hyperthyroidism. The sequencing input was blood.

CDR3 nucleotides: TGTGCCAGCAGCTCTCAGACTAGCGGGACTAGCACAGATACGCAGTATTTT. Its protein is CASSSQTSGTSTDTQYF. This rearrangement joins TRBV7-3 to TRBJ2-3, with 11 bases matching TRBD2. This CDR3 contains 17 residues. V shed 4 bases, J shed 0 bases, and the junction held 6 bases outside the gene matches. Germline assignment: CDR1 SGHTA and CDR2 FQGTGA.